The text below deals with one T cell receptor (beta chain). Its antigen is currently unknown. This specimen belongs to a study of T cell responses to AZD1222 COVID-19 vaccine. Overall study results and limits: Two AZD1222 administrations were followed by greater Spike-specific TCR breadth and depth.

Some clones are missing from TCRdb's copy, which holds only in-frame ones; the method was immunoSEQ multiplex PCR. This sample has 120,000 or so clones, with about 90% found just once. V shed 0 bases, J shed 4 bases, and the junction held 3 bases outside the gene matches. Germline CDR1 SGHDT, CDR2 YYEEEE. The CDR3 sequence is 14 residues long. The sequencing used peripheral blood, collected on day 0 of MenACWY control vaccination. The chain carries TRBV5-6 and TRBJ2-7; the match to TRBD1 covers 8 bases. The TCR comes from an adult in good health. DNA of the CDR3: TGTGCCAGCAGCTTGGGGACAGGGACGTACGAGCAGTACTTC. This sequence encodes CASSLGTGTYEQYF. The full variable domain, rest sourced from reference TRBV5-6 and TRBJ2-7, is DAGVTQSPTHLIKTRGQQVTLRCSPKSGHDTVSWYQQALGQGPQFIFQYYEEEERQRGNFPDRFSGHQFPNYSSELNVNALLLGDSALYLCASSLGTGTYEQYFGPGTRLTVT.